This record looks at one TCR beta chain sequence and its context. These data come from a study of technical replicates of blood from several donors. Assay used: immunoSEQ multiplex PCR; TCRdb lists only in-frame clones, some missing. The table shows some 64,000 clones, with about 91% occurring only once. The specimen was PBMCs. This receptor was taken from a human donor in good health. Some clones in this sample may be carry-over from other donors' samples.

For the CDR3, the DNA is TGTGCCAGCAGCCAAAATTCACCCCTCCACTTT. Residues: CASSQNSPLHF. This chain links TRBV6-5 with TRBJ1-6; D is uncertain. Trimming cost V 6 bases and J 7 bases, with 4 bases left between them. The CDR3 loop spans 11 amino acids. CDR1 MNHEY and CDR2 SVGAGI come from the germline V gene.